This TCR beta chain was documented in a study of control samples from healthy donors and cancer patients. Data came from immunoSEQ multiplex PCR; TCRdb stores just in-frame clones and leaves some out. The sample has 130,000 or so clones, 90% to 95% seen once; the top ten hold about an eighth. The V end was cut by 5 bases, the J end by 0 bases, with 11 bases between. The CDR3 is 15 residues long. The germline V gene encodes CDR1 MDHEN and CDR2 SYDVKM. V is TRBV28 and J is TRBJ1-3; D is ambiguous. The origin of this receptor is a man aged 40-55 years in good health. Sequencing used blood. CDR3 DNA: TGTGCCAGCAGTGGCATGGACTTCTCTGGAAACACCATATATTTT. It translates to CASSGMDFSGNTIYF.